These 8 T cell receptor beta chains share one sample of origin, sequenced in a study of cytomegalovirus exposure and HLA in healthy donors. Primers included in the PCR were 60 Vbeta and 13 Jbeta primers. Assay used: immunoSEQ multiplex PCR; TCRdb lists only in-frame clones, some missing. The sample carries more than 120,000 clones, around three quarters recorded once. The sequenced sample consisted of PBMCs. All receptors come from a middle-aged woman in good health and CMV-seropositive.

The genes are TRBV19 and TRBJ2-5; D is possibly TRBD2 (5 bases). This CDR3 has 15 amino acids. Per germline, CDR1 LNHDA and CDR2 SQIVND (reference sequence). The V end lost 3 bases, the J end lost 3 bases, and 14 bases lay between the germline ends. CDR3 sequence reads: CASSIRWGAEETQYF. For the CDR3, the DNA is TGTGCCAGTAGTATTCGGTGGGGAGCGGAAGAGACCCAGTACTTC.

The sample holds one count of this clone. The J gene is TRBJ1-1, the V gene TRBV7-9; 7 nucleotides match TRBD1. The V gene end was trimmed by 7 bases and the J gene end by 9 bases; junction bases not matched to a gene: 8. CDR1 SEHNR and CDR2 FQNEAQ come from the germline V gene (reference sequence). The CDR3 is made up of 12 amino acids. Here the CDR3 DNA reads TGTGCCAGCACCTTTCCGGGACAGCAAGCTTTCTTT. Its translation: CASTFPGQQAFF.

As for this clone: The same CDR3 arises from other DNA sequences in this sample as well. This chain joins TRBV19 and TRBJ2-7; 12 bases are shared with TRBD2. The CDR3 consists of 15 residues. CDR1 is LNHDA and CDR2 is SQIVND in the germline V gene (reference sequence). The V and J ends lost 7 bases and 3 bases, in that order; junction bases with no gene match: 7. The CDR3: CASTLLAGGGYEQYF. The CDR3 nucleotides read TGTGCCAGTACCCTACTAGCGGGAGGAGGCTACGAGCAGTACTTC.

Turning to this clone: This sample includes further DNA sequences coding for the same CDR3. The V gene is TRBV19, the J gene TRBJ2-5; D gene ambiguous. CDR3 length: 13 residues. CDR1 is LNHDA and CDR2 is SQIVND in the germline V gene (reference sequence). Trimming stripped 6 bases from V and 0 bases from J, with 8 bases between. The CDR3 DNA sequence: TGTGCCAGTAGCGCCCAGTACCAAGAGACCCAGTACTTC. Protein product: CASSAQYQETQYF.

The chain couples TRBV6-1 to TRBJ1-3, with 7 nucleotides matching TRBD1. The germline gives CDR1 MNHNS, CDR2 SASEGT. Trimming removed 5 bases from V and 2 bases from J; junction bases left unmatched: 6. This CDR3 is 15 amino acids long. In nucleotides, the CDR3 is TGTGCCAGCAGTCCCTGGACAGGAGCTGGAAACACCATATATTTT. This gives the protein CASSPWTGAGNTIYF.

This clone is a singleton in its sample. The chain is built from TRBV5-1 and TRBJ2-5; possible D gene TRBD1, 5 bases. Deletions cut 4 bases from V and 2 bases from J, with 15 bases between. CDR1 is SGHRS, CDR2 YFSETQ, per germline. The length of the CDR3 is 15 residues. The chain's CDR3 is CASSNAQGSQETQYF. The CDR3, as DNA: TGCGCCAGCAGCAACGCTCAGGGTTCGCAAGAGACCCAGTACTTC.

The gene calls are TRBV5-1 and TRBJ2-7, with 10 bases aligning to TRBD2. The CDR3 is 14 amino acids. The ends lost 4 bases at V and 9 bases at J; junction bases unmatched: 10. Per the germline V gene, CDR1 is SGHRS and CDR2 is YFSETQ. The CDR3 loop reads CASSPSGGGLGQYF. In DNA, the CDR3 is TGCGCCAGCAGCCCCAGCGGGGGGGGACTAGGGCAGTACTTC.

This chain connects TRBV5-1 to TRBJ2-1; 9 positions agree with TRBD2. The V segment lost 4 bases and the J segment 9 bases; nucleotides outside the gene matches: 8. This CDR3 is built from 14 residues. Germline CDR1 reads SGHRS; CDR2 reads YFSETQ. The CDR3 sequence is CASSVISGSAEQFF. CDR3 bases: TGCGCCAGCAGCGTGATTAGCGGGAGCGCTGAGCAGTTCTTC.